This TCR beta chain appears in the sequencing data of a study of shared clonotypes between healthy human individuals. The wider study: Three plates each covered CD4 naive and memory; CD8 naive two, CD8 memory one.

The investigators split CD4+ cells into a CD45RA+ naive subset and a CD45RA-negative memory subset. Using approximately 200 ng DNA, tens of thousands of T cell genomes, the sorted-subset replicate PCRs were run. In the authors' methods: Because ImmunoSEQ provided only junction sequences with no quality scores, the filtering differed. Produced via immunoSEQ multiplex PCR; TCRdb's table is partial and in-frame only. V and J calls and clone size are as listed in that table; D and trimming were resolved from the DNA. The sample comprises about 2.5 million clones, about 90% of which are singletons, and approximately 0.41% rests with the top ten. Germline values: CDR1 MNHEY, CDR2 SMNVEV (reference sequence). With 6 bases removed from V and 2 bases from J, the gap between germline ends came to 7 bases. This CDR3 is 12 amino acids long.

This TCR was recovered from a man aged 18 to 30 in good health. Some clones in this sample may be carry-over from other donors' samples. The genes are TRBV27 and TRBJ1-1; the D gene is possibly TRBD1 (6 bases). The specimen sequenced was naive CD4+ T cells from PBMCs. Described subset: CD45RA+ positively selected. CDR3 sequence (DNA): TGTGCCAGCAGGACAGGCAACACTGAAGCTTTCTTT. This gives the protein CASRTGNTEAFF.